The source of this T cell receptor (beta chain) is a study of blood T cell repertoires in COVID-19. From germline, CDR1 is SGHRS and CDR2 YFSETQ. This CDR3 has 15 residues. With V trimmed by 6 bases and J by 2 bases, 6 bases remained unmatched. Assay: immunoSEQ multiplex PCR; the TCRdb copy retains only in-frame clones and omits some. Of fewer than 250,000 clones listed, around nine tenths are singletons. This clone was seen a few times. The origin of this receptor is a man aged 25-40 years in a cohort exposed to, infected with or recovered from COVID-19 (not recorded which). The gene calls are TRBV5-1 and TRBJ2-1, with TRBD1 matching over 9 bases. Sample: PBMCs or T cells enriched from blood (not recorded which). The CDR3 coding sequence is TGCGCCAGCACCCGGGGACAGGGAGCCTACAATGAGCAGTTCTTC. It translates to CASTRGQGAYNEQFF.